The 28 T cell receptor beta chains listed next were all sequenced from one sample in a study of human T cells and chemical hapten exposure. From the RACE reads, TCRdb called clonotypes with MiXCR, one entry per CDR3 protein. In the table there are about 85,000 distinct CDR3 sequences, around 7.9% of which are singletons. Noted time point: pre-sensitization, week 0. The treatment was: therapeutic diphenylcyclopropenone sensitization with weekly scalp DPC. The sample was whole blood, taken in connection with sensitization to the hapten diphenylcyclopropenone (DPC). The receptors originated from a man in his forties or fifties with alopecia areata. Some clones in this sample may be carry-over from other donors' samples.

The chain carries TRBV6-5 and TRBJ2-3; 8 nucleotides match TRBD2. CDR3 length: 16 residues. The germline gives CDR1 MNHEY, CDR2 SVGAGI. The trim removed 5 bases at V and 1 base at J, leaving 8 bases unmatched. The chain's CDR3 is CASSPFGRGGTDTQYF. CDR3 DNA: TGTGCCAGCAGTCCCTTCGGGAGGGGGGGCACAGATACGCAGTATTTT.

This sequence joins TRBV19 and TRBJ2-3; no clear D. Germline assignment: CDR1 LNHDA and CDR2 SQIVND (reference sequence). V lost 7 bases and J lost 2, with 13 bases in between. The CDR3 totals 14 residues. Written as DNA, the CDR3 is TGTGCCAGTACCCGCGGTAGATCCACAGATACGCAGTATTTT. Translated, it gives CASTRGRSTDTQYF.

This clonotype was seen many times. The chain recombines TRBV20-1 with TRBJ2-3, with TRBD1 identical over 7 bases. J gave up 0 bases and V 3 bases, and 6 bases lay outside the gene matches. The CDR3 runs to 15 residues. Germline-derived CDR1 and CDR2 are DFQATT and SNEGSKA (reference sequence). CDR3 sequence: CSARAPGQSTDTQYF. The CDR3 DNA reads TGCAGTGCTAGGGCACCGGGACAGAGCACAGATACGCAGTATTTT.

The table lists this clonotype with a few counts. The chain links TRBV4-3 to TRBJ2-6; D may correspond to TRBD1 or TRBD2 (5 bases each). CDR1 and CDR2 (germline): LGHNA, YSLEER. The CDR3 has 17 residues. V lost 4 bases to trimming and J lost 4 bases, with 17 bases between them. The CDR3 nucleotides read TGCGCCAGCAGCCCAGCAATTGGGGGAGCCGGGGCCAACGTCCTGACTTTC. Translation: CASSPAIGGAGANVLTF.

The table lists this clonotype with many counts. The chain carries TRBV6-6 and TRBJ2-5; the match to TRBD2 covers 8 bases. The length of the CDR3 is 15 residues. Germline V gene data show CDR1 as MNHNY and CDR2 as SVGAGI (reference sequence). The V segment lost 8 bases and the J segment 5 bases; nucleotides outside the gene matches: 13. In DNA, the CDR3 is TGTGCCAGCCGTGGGGGGCGGGAGGTCTGGGAGACCCAGTACTTC. It specifies CASRGGREVWETQYF.

In this sample, this clonotype turned up many times. The chain uses TRBV2 and TRBJ2-2, with D perhaps matching TRBD1 (6 bases). In germline, CDR1 is SNHLY, CDR2 FYNNEI. Trimming shortened V by 2 bases and J by 3 bases, and 16 bases separated the two germline ends. The CDR3 consists of 17 residues. CDR3 coding DNA: TGTGCCAGCAGTGAAAAGGGGCAGGGGAAGCACACCGGGGAGCTGTTTTTT. Translated: CASSEKGQGKHTGELFF.

This clonotype was seen at least ten times. The rearrangement joins TRBV28 to TRBJ1-5; a possible D gene is TRBD1 (5 bases). This CDR3 has 14 residues. V was pared by 5 bases and J by 4 bases, with 12 bases between. CDR1 and CDR2 from the germline V gene are MDHEN and SYDVKM. The CDR3 is CASSDPGPNQPQHF. The CDR3 bases are TGTGCCAGCAGTGATCCGGGGCCTAATCAGCCCCAGCATTTT. The full variable domain, in which reference TRBV28 and TRBJ1-5 provide the parts outside the CDR3, is DVKVTQSSRYLVKRTGEKVFLECVQDMDHENMFWYRQDPGLGLRLIYFSYDVKMKEKGDIPEGYSVSREKKERFSLILESASTNQTSMYLCASSDPGPNQPQHFGDGTRLSIL.

This clonotype was picked up a small number of times. The chain links TRBV15 to TRBJ2-7; D remains ambiguous. Trimming stripped 0 bases from V and 4 bases from J, with 7 bases between. Germline V gene data show CDR1 as LNHNV and CDR2 as YYDKDF (reference sequence). CDR3 size: 13 residues. CDR3 loop: CATSRDPFYEQYV. CDR3 DNA: TGTGCCACCAGCAGAGATCCCTTTTACGAGCAGTACGTC.

This clonotype was found many times. The V call is TRBV29-1, the J call TRBJ2-5, with TRBD1 identical over 10 bases. The germline V gene has CDR1 SQVTM and CDR2 ANQGSEA. Trimming removed 8 bases from V and 1 base from J; junction bases left unmatched: 4. This CDR3 is built from 13 residues. CDR3 coding DNA: TGCAGCTCTAGACAGGGGGCCCAAGAGACCCAGTACTTC. Protein: CSSRQGAQETQYF. Looking up the rest from reference TRBV29-1 and TRBJ2-5 gives the full variable domain: SAVISQKPSRDICQRGTSLTIQCQVDSQVTMMFWYRQQPGQSLTLIATANQGSEATYESGFVIDKFPISRPNLTFSTLTVSNMSPEDSSIYLCSSRQGAQETQYFGPGTRLLVL.

The table lists this clonotype with many counts. The chain employs TRBV12-3 or TRBV12-4 and TRBJ1-5, with D uncertain. CDR3 length equals 14 residues. V lost 3 bases to trimming and J lost 0 bases, with 6 bases between them. The DNA for the CDR3 is TGTGCCAGCAGTTTTTCGGTTAGCAATCAGCCCCAGCATTTT. It codes for CASSFSVSNQPQHF.

The V call is TRBV7-2, the J call TRBJ2-7; 8 bases are shared with TRBD1. CDR1 SGHTA and CDR2 FQGNSA come from the germline V gene. V lost 4 bases to trimming and J lost 7 bases; unmatched junction nucleotides: 9. There are 14 residues in the CDR3. CDR3 in amino acids: CASSSQGASKEQYF. DNA for the CDR3: TGTGCCAGCAGCTCGCAGGGGGCGTCAAAGGAGCAGTACTTC.

The chain combines TRBV27 with TRBJ2-4; a weak D match, TRBD2 (5 bases). V dropped 8 bases and J dropped 5 bases, with 13 bases sitting between them. This CDR3 is 13 amino acids long. Per germline, CDR1 MNHEY and CDR2 SMNVEV (reference sequence). Here the CDR3 DNA reads TGTGCCAGCCGCCCCGGGGTCCAAAACATTCAGTACTTC. It is translated as CASRPGVQNIQYF.

This clonotype occurred a few times. The CDR3: CASSQGGTTEQFF. The CDR3, as DNA: TGCGCCAGCAGCCAAGGGGGGACTACAGAGCAGTTCTTC. The V and J genes are TRBV4-3 and TRBJ2-1; the match to TRBD2 covers 7 bases. The CDR3 length is 13 residues. The junction had 4 bases not matched to a gene; V was cut back by 1 base and J by 10 bases. Germline CDR1 reads LGHNA; CDR2 reads YSLEER.

This clonotype turned up a few times. J is TRBJ2-3 and V is TRBV6-1, with a possible D match to TRBD2 (7 bases). V lost 6 bases and J 3 bases, leaving 13 bases between the germline ends. The length of the CDR3 is 14 residues. Germline CDR1 reads MNHNS; CDR2 reads SASEGT. The CDR3 DNA reads as TGTGCCAGCAGATTGGGGGGGCCAACAGATACGCAGTATTTT. It is translated as CASRLGGPTDTQYF.

Only a few counts were recorded for this clonotype. The chain's CDR3 is CASSSGRGNEQFF. CDR3 bases: TGTGCCAGCAGTAGCGGGAGAGGCAATGAGCAGTTCTTC. The chain is built from TRBV6-5 and TRBJ2-1; 8 bases align to TRBD2. The junction had 3 bases not matched to a gene; V was cut back by 5 bases and J by 6 bases. CDR3 length: 13 amino acids. Germline loops: CDR1 MNHEY, CDR2 SVGAGI.

This clonotype was recorded a few times. The CDR3 sequence is CASSLETEQFF. CDR3 DNA sequence: TGTGCCAGCAGCTTAGAAACTGAGCAGTTCTTC. This chain connects TRBV7-8 to TRBJ2-1; no reliable D call. This CDR3 has 11 residues. The ends were cut back, 1 base at V and 9 bases at J, with 4 bases in the middle. The germline V gene encodes CDR1 SGHVS and CDR2 FQNEAQ. Complete variable domain (other parts from reference TRBV7-8 and TRBJ2-1): GAGVSQSPRYKVAKRGQDVALRCDPISGHVSLFWYQQALGQGPEFLTYFQNEAQLDKSGLPSDRFFAERPEGSVSTLKIQRTQQEDSAVYLCASSLETEQFFGPGTRLTVL.

Ten or more counts support this clonotype. The rearrangement joins TRBV5-1 to TRBJ2-3; TRBD2 matches at 13 bases. The V gene end was trimmed by 4 bases and the J gene end by 2 bases; junction bases not matched to a gene: 4. Germline V lookup: CDR1 SGHRS, CDR2 YFSETQ. CDR3 size: 16 residues. CDR3 loop: CASSGGLAGLTDTQYF. The CDR3 DNA is TGCGCCAGCAGCGGGGGACTAGCGGGACTCACAGATACGCAGTATTTT.

This chain links TRBV7-9 with TRBJ1-1, with a possible D match to TRBD1 (5 bases). This CDR3 region has 15 residues. The germline CDR1 and CDR2 sequences are SEHNR and FQNEAQ (reference sequence). V was shortened by 1 base and J by 1 base, with 10 bases between the two germline ends. CDR3 nucleotides: TGTGCCAGCAGCTTAGGCGGGACGGGGAACACTGAAGCTTTCTTT. Translating gives CASSLGGTGNTEAFF.

This clonotype was observed many times. The chain has TRBV27 and TRBJ1-5; no reliable D call. V lost 6 bases, J lost 0 bases, and 6 bases lay in between. The germline V gene encodes CDR1 MNHEY and CDR2 SMNVEV (reference sequence). The CDR3 sequence is 13 residues long. The CDR3 here is CASSPYSNQPQHF. The CDR3 nucleotides read TGTGCCAGCAGCCCCTATAGCAATCAGCCCCAGCATTTT.

In the case of this clonotype: A much larger clone lies a single base off, so this may be a read error. The chain carries TRBV7-8 and TRBJ2-7; 8 bases match TRBD1. V trimming: 3 bases; J trimming: 6 bases; junction bases outside the gene matches: 10. This CDR3 region has 15 residues. Germline V gives CDR1 SGHVS, CDR2 FQNEAQ. The CDR3 region is CASSFGQGLVCEQYV. The CDR3 DNA is TGTGCCAGCAGCTTTGGACAGGGATTAGTCTGCGAGCAGTACGTC.

The chain employs TRBV20-1 and TRBJ2-1; 7 bases fit TRBD2. This CDR3 contains 16 residues. J lost 4 bases, V lost 5 bases, and 14 bases had no gene match. Germline CDR1 and CDR2: DFQATT and SNEGSKA (reference sequence). The DNA for the CDR3 is TGCAGTGCTCTGGGCCTCGGGGAACTAGCGTACAATGAGCAGTTCTTC. Its protein is CSALGLGELAYNEQFF.

This clonotype was counted a few times. This chain connects TRBV11-2 to TRBJ2-7, with D possibly matching TRBD2 (6 bases). Trimming took off 3 bases at V and 5 bases at J, with 23 bases between the two ends. Germline V gives CDR1 SGHAT, CDR2 FQNNGV. The CDR3 length is 17 residues. The CDR3 nucleotides are TGTGCCAGCAGCTTGCCACAGGCGGGACCCCGTTTGAACGAGCAGTACTTC. Translation: CASSLPQAGPRLNEQYF. The variable domain in full, completed from reference TRBV11-2 and TRBJ2-7, reads EAGVAQSPRYKIIEKRQSVAFWCNPISGHATLYWYQQILGQGPKLLIQFQNNGVVDDSQLPKDRFSAERLKGVDSTLKIQPAKLEDSAVYLCASSLPQAGPRLNEQYFGPGTRLTVT.

This clonotype has just a few counts. V and J are TRBV10-3 and TRBJ2-3; tentatively, D is TRBD2 (8 bases). The CDR3 has 16 amino acids. V shed 3 bases and J shed 6 bases, with 19 bases lying between them. Germline assignment: CDR1 ENHRY and CDR2 SYGVKD. The CDR3 here is CAISDRKRETGDTQYF. CDR3 DNA sequence: TGTGCCATCAGTGACAGAAAGCGGGAGACAGGGGATACGCAGTATTTT.

In its sample, this clonotype was seen a few times. J is TRBJ1-4 and V is TRBV18; D not certain. V was trimmed by 3 bases and J by 5 bases, leaving 16 bases between them. Per germline, CDR1 KGHSH and CDR2 LQKENI. The length of the CDR3 is 16 residues. The CDR3 coding sequence is TGTGCCAGCTCACCCCGCGCAGCAGGAGAAAATGAAAAACTGTTTTTT. Protein: CASSPRAAGENEKLFF.

This clonotype was picked up many times. V and J are TRBV12-3 or TRBV12-4 and TRBJ2-3; 11 bases fit TRBD1. The trim removed 4 bases at V and 4 bases at J, leaving 4 bases unmatched. The CDR3 totals 15 residues. In nucleotides, the CDR3 is TGTGCCAGCAGTTCTCGGACAGGGGGCCCAGATACGCAGTATTTT. It specifies CASSSRTGGPDTQYF.

The chain uses TRBV20-1 and TRBJ2-1, with D perhaps being TRBD1 or TRBD2 (5 bases each). V lost 6 bases and J 8 bases, leaving 20 bases between the germline ends. CDR3 length: 14 amino acids. CDR1 and CDR2 (germline): DFQATT, SNEGSKA (reference sequence). The CDR3 DNA reads TGCAGTGCCAAACTTTATGGGGGAGTCGATGAGCAGTTCTTC. Its protein is CSAKLYGGVDEQFF.

This clonotype was observed a few times. This chain links TRBV6-6 with TRBJ2-3; D remains unclear. Looked up from germline, CDR1 is MNHNY and CDR2 is SVGAGI (reference sequence). Trimming removed 5 bases from V and 1 base from J, with 13 bases in between. The CDR3 loop spans 15 amino acids. CDR3 DNA: TGTGCCAGCAGTACATCTCCTATCCGCACAGATACGCAGTATTTT. Translated: CASSTSPIRTDTQYF.

The chain recombines TRBV5-4 with TRBJ2-6, with D maybe TRBD1 (6 bases). This CDR3 region has 16 residues. V lost 0 bases to trimming and J lost 2 bases, with 9 bases between them. Germline values: CDR1 SGHNT, CDR2 YYREEE (reference sequence). The CDR3 nucleotides read TGTGCCAGCAGCTTGGAAGGGACACCTGGGGCCAACGTCCTGACTTTC. This sequence encodes CASSLEGTPGANVLTF.